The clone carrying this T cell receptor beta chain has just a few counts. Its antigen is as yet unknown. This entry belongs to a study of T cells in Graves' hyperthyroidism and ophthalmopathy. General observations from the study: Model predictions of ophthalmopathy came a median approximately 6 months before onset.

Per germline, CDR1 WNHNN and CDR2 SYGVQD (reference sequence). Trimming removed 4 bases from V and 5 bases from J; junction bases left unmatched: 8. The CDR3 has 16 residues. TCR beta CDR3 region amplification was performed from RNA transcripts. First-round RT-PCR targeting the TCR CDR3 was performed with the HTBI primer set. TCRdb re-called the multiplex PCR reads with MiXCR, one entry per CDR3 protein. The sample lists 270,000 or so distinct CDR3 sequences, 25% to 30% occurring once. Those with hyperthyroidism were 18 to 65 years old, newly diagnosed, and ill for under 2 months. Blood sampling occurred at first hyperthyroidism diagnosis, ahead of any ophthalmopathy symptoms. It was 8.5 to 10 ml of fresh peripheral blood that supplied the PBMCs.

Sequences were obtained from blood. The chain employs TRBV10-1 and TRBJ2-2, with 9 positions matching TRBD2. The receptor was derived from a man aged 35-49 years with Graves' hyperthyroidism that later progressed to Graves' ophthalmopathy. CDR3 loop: CASSGNSGSRTGELFF. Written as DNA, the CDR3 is TGCGCCAGCAGTGGGAATAGCGGGAGTCGAACCGGGGAGCTGTTTTTT.